A single sample is the source of the 22 T cell receptor beta chains below, sequenced in a study of T cells after yellow fever vaccination. Each CDR3 protein gets one entry after TCRdb re-called the 5' RACE reads with MiXCR. This table has hundreds of thousands of distinct CDR3 sequences, around 9.3% appearing once. The sample was CD4+ T cells sorted from PBMCs, taken 5 days after the yellow fever booster vaccination. These receptor sequences come from a man in his late teens or twenties who received the YFV17D yellow fever vaccine.

In its sample, this clonotype was seen many times. This chain uses TRBV6-4 with TRBJ2-1, with TRBD2 identical over 9 bases. The CDR3 is 15 residues long. Germline values: CDR1 MRHNA, CDR2 SNTAGT. J was trimmed by 7 bases and V by 1 base; bases with no gene match: 5. The CDR3 DNA sequence: TGTGCCAGCAGTGACTACGGGACTAGCAATAATGAGCAGTTCTTC. Translating gives CASSDYGTSNNEQFF.

There are many counts of this clonotype. The chain recombines TRBV14 with TRBJ2-1; D is ambiguous. Trimming removed 2 bases at V and 1 base at J, with 12 bases between. The CDR3 extends over 16 amino acids. Germline V gene lookup returns CDR1 SGHDN and CDR2 FVKESK. The CDR3 DNA reads as TGTGCCAGCAGCCAACAATTACAGACTTCCTACAATGAGCAGTTCTTC. Translating gives CASSQQLQTSYNEQFF.

This chain joins TRBV4-1 and TRBJ1-5; perhaps TRBD1 as D (5 bases). Germline CDR1 MGHRA, CDR2 YSYEKL. The V and J ends lost 0 bases and 9 bases respectively, with 12 bases between them. The CDR3 sequence is 14 residues long. The CDR3 is CASSQDWQGRPQHF. The CDR3 DNA is TGCGCCAGCAGCCAAGATTGGCAGGGAAGGCCCCAGCATTTT.

The V call is TRBV20-1, the J call TRBJ2-3, with D uncertain. With 1 base removed from V and 2 bases from J, the gap between germline ends came to 4 bases. The CDR3 has 12 amino acids. In germline, CDR1 is DFQATT, CDR2 SNEGSKA (reference sequence). CDR3 coding DNA: TGCAGTGCTAGAGTTCTCACAGATACGCAGTATTTT. As protein: CSARVLTDTQYF.

The V call is TRBV7-2, the J call TRBJ2-5; 8 nucleotides line up with TRBD2. The CDR3 has 17 amino acids. Trimming removed 1 base from V and 2 bases from J; junction bases left unmatched: 9. Germline lookup yields CDR1 SGHTA and CDR2 FQGNSA. CDR3 DNA: TGTGCCAGCAGCTTAGGGGTTTTAGCGGGAAATCAAGAGACCCAGTACTTC. Translation: CASSLGVLAGNQETQYF.

This clonotype was observed a handful of times. The V gene is TRBV28, the J gene TRBJ2-1; 8 nucleotides match TRBD1. The J segment lost 6 bases and the V segment lost 5 bases, leaving 9 bases of the junction unmatched. Germline-derived CDR1 and CDR2 are MDHEN and SYDVKM. This CDR3 is 15 amino acids long. The CDR3 DNA reads as TGTGCCAGCAGTCCCGCCAGGACAGGGCCCAATGAGCAGTTCTTC. It yields the protein CASSPARTGPNEQFF.

This clonotype appeared many times. J is TRBJ2-1 and V is TRBV4-2; TRBD1 matches 7 bases. The CDR3 consists of 16 residues. In germline, CDR1 is LGHNA, CDR2 YNFKEQ. With V trimmed by 1 base and J by 7 bases, 10 bases remained unmatched. The CDR3 sequence is CASSQGAQTGKNEQFF. The CDR3 DNA reads as TGTGCCAGCAGCCAAGGGGCGCAGACAGGGAAAAATGAGCAGTTCTTC.

This clonotype was picked up many times. This chain uses TRBV27 with TRBJ1-1; weak D call: TRBD1 (6 bases). Trimming took off 1 base at V and 6 bases at J, with 9 bases between the two ends. CDR3 length equals 13 residues. CDR1 is MNHEY and CDR2 is SMNVEV in the germline V gene (reference sequence). CDR3 loop: CASSLLPGAEAFF. CDR3 in DNA: TGTGCCAGCAGTTTATTGCCAGGGGCTGAAGCTTTCTTT.

This clonotype was counted ten times or more. The chain couples TRBV7-9 to TRBJ1-6, with D perhaps matching TRBD1 (6 bases). The CDR3 is 16 residues long. The V gene's germline CDR1 is SEHNR and CDR2 FQNEAQ (reference sequence). Trimming removed 4 bases from V and 7 bases from J, with 17 bases in between. CDR3 in amino acids: CASSSGLGAQNSPLHF. In DNA, the CDR3 is TGTGCCAGCAGCTCTGGGTTGGGGGCGCAGAATTCACCCCTCCACTTT.

This clonotype was observed a few times. The rearrangement links TRBV7-9 to TRBJ2-1; D not resolved. The CDR3 has 15 residues. V was pared by 4 bases and J by 5 bases, with 15 bases between. Germline CDR1 reads SEHNR; CDR2 reads FQNEAQ (reference sequence). The CDR3 DNA reads as TGTGCCAGCAGCTCACCGCCCCGGTTCAACAATGAGCAGTTCTTC. Amino acids: CASSSPPRFNNEQFF.

The chain combines TRBV5-1 with TRBJ1-5, with D uncertain. Germline CDR1 and CDR2: SGHRS and YFSETQ. The CDR3 runs to 15 residues. Trimming stripped 0 bases from V and 6 bases from J, with 13 bases between. This chain's CDR3 is CASSLGDLVGQPQHF. DNA of the CDR3: TGCGCCAGCAGCTTGGGGGATCTAGTGGGTCAGCCCCAGCATTTT.

The chain has TRBV7-2 and TRBJ1-5; no firm D call. This CDR3 region has 11 residues. CDR1 is SGHTA, CDR2 FQGNSA, per germline. Trimming took 7 bases from V and 6 from J, leaving 7 bases between them. CDR3 sequence: CASTDRQPQHF. CDR3 bases: TGTGCCAGCACCGACCGTCAGCCCCAGCATTTT.

This clonotype occurred a few times. The rearrangement uses TRBV20-1 and TRBJ2-3; no firm D call. The CDR3 sequence is 12 residues long. Germline V gene sequence: CDR1 DFQATT, CDR2 SNEGSKA (reference sequence). Trimming took off 3 bases at V and 8 bases at J, with 12 bases between the two ends. CDR3 in DNA: TGCAGTGCTAGTAATCCTCTGAGTACGCAGTATTTT. Translated: CSASNPLSTQYF.

The rearrangement links TRBV20-1 to TRBJ1-1; TRBD1 matches 8 bases. CDR1 and CDR2 from the germline V gene are DFQATT and SNEGSKA (reference sequence). The CDR3 spans 14 residues. The V and J ends lost 5 bases and 8 bases, in that order; junction bases with no gene match: 13. CDR3 nucleotides: TGCAGTGCTCCTACGGCTACAGGGGGTCGAGAAGCTTTCTTT. Residues: CSAPTATGGREAFF.

There are a few counts of this clonotype. V usage is TRBV5-4 and J usage is TRBJ2-1; no reliable D call. This CDR3 spans 15 amino acids. Trimming pared 6 bases from V and 1 base from J, leaving 14 bases between. Germline V CDR1 and CDR2: SGHNT, YYREEE (reference sequence). The CDR3 loop is CASTTSLGSYNEQFF. The CDR3 DNA reads TGTGCCAGCACCACGTCGCTAGGGTCCTACAATGAGCAGTTCTTC. The whole variable domain, remainder taken from reference TRBV5-4 and TRBJ2-1, is ETGVTQSPTHLIKTRGQQVTLRCSSQSGHNTVSWYQQALGQGPQFIFQYYREEENGRGNFPPRFSGLQFPNYSSELNVNALELDDSALYLCASTTSLGSYNEQFFGPGTRLTVL.

The gene calls are TRBV28 and TRBJ2-3, with 8 bases matching TRBD1. V lost 2 bases, J lost 2 bases, and 3 bases stayed unmatched. Germline V gene lookup returns CDR1 MDHEN and CDR2 SYDVKM. The CDR3 spans 15 residues. The CDR3 protein is CASSLGTGATDTQYF. In DNA, the CDR3 is TGTGCCAGCAGTTTAGGGACAGGCGCCACAGATACGCAGTATTTT.

This clonotype has more than one count but fewer than ten. V is TRBV18 and J is TRBJ2-5; 8 bases agree with TRBD1. This CDR3 is 15 amino acids long. CDR1 and CDR2 (germline): KGHSH, LQKENI. Trimming at V came to 1 base and at J to 5 bases, leaving 6 bases not matched to a gene. The CDR3: CASSPQPRGHETQYF. CDR3 sequence (DNA): TGTGCCAGCTCACCACAGCCCAGGGGGCACGAGACCCAGTACTTC.

This clonotype was observed a few times. CDR3 sequence reads: CASRDSGSSYEQYV. CDR3 bases: TGTGCCAGCAGAGATAGCGGGAGCTCCTACGAGCAGTACGTC. This sequence joins TRBV6-2 or TRBV6-3 and TRBJ2-7, with 9 nucleotides matching TRBD2. J was trimmed by 0 bases and V by 6 bases; bases with no gene match: 3. This CDR3 is 14 amino acids long. Looked up from germline, CDR1 is MNHEY and CDR2 is SVGEGT.

As to this clonotype: Being one base from a much bigger clone, this may be a read error. The V and J genes are TRBV5-1 and TRBJ1-1; TRBD1 aligns across 8 bases. CDR1 is SGHRS and CDR2 is YFSETQ in the germline V gene. The V gene end was trimmed by 0 bases and the J gene end by 0 bases; junction bases not matched to a gene: 1. The CDR3 contains 15 residues. Here the CDR3 DNA reads TGCGCCAGCAGCTTGGGGGACAGGATGAACACTGAAGCTTTCTTT. This codes for CASSLGDRMNTEAFF.

This clonotype turned up a few times. V gene TRBV5-1 combines with J gene TRBJ2-4; no reliable D call. Trimming removed 0 bases from V and 5 bases from J, with 9 bases in between. Germline V lookup: CDR1 SGHRS, CDR2 YFSETQ. The CDR3 extends over 14 amino acids. The DNA of the CDR3 is TGCGCCAGCAGCTTGGAGAACCTTCAAAACATTCAGTACTTC. Protein product: CASSLENLQNIQYF. Full variable domain (outside the CDR3, taken from reference TRBV5-1 and TRBJ2-4): KAGVTQTPRYLIKTRGQQVTLSCSPISGHRSVSWYQQTPGQGLQFLFEYFSETQRNKGNFPGRFSGRQFSNSRSEMNVSTLELGDSALYLCASSLENLQNIQYFGAGTRLSVL.

The chain combines TRBV6-5 with TRBJ1-5; D might be TRBD1 (5 bases). Germline V gene lookup returns CDR1 MNHEY and CDR2 SVGAGI. Trimming pared 5 bases from V and 15 bases from J, leaving 17 bases between. CDR3 length: 12 residues. In DNA, the CDR3 is TGTGCCAGCAGTAACGGCCGGGGACGGCGGCATTTT. This gives the protein CASSNGRGRRHF.

The chain recombines TRBV27 with TRBJ2-5; no clear D gene. Germline V gene lookup returns CDR1 MNHEY and CDR2 SMNVEV (reference sequence). Deletions cut 5 bases from V and 2 bases from J, with 12 bases between. This CDR3 contains 14 residues. This CDR3 is CASSQVNRQETQYF. Here the CDR3 DNA reads TGTGCCAGCAGTCAAGTGAACAGACAAGAGACCCAGTACTTC.